The 8 T cell receptor beta chains presented below share a single source sample, sequenced in a study of blood T cells in healthy people across ages. Through a sample-barcoded 5' primer and a J-beta primer mix, a second PCR was run for roughly 6 to 11 cycles. TCRdb recomputed calls from the 5' RACE reads with MiXCR, one row per CDR3 protein. The data show approximately 780,000 distinct CDR3 sequences, with 25% to 30% seen just once and 2.5% to 3.5% held by the top ten. These data also featured in a second study, about T cells of mothers and their children.

The sequenced sample consisted of blood. These TCRs come from a boy aged 5-17 years in good health.

This sequence joins TRBV6-1 and TRBJ2-4; 8 bases match TRBD2. The CDR3 has 19 amino acids. CDR1 is MNHNS and CDR2 is SASEGT in the germline V gene. The trim removed 8 bases at V and 1 base at J, leaving 19 bases unmatched. CDR3 sequence: CASGWKSSGARGAKNIQYF. The CDR3 region has the DNA TGTGCCAGCGGATGGAAGAGTAGCGGGGCCCGGGGGGCCAAAAACATTCAGTACTTC.

The chain uses TRBV7-2 and TRBJ2-3; D is perhaps TRBD1 (6 bases). The CDR3 length is 12 residues. Trimming took 5 bases from V and 5 from J, leaving 8 bases between them. Per germline, CDR1 SGHTA and CDR2 FQGNSA. CDR3 sequence reads: CASSTGIDTQYF. The CDR3 DNA is TGTGCCAGCAGCACAGGGATAGATACGCAGTATTTT.

The J gene is TRBJ1-4, the V gene TRBV4-1; D call uncertain. This CDR3 region has 13 residues. Germline V gives CDR1 MGHRA, CDR2 YSYEKL. Trimming took off 4 bases at V and 7 bases at J, with 10 bases between the two ends. The CDR3, as DNA: TGCGCCAGCAGCCGAGTGGGCGGTGAAAAACTGTTTTTT. This gives the protein CASSRVGGEKLFF.

This clonotype was counted a few times. V and J are TRBV2 and TRBJ2-5; possibly TRBD2 for D (6 bases). The DNA end lines up better with TRBJ2-7; the J call may be wrong. The CDR3 covers 16 residues. Germline lookup yields CDR1 SNHLY and CDR2 FYNNEI. The CDR3 here is CASSLRDLGPKDEQYF. The CDR3 nucleotides read TGTGCCAGCAGCCTCCGGGACTTAGGGCCTAAGGACGAGCAGTACTTC.

This clonotype was counted many times. Relative to the germline gene, one junction end is altered; a read error may explain this. The rearrangement uses TRBV6-1 and TRBJ2-7; 9 bases are a match to TRBD1. The CDR3 extends over 12 amino acids. The germline CDR1 and CDR2 sequences are MNHNS and SASEGT. The CDR3 region is CASLGQGYEQYF. CDR3 DNA sequence: TGCGCCAGTCTGGGACAGGGCTACGAGCAGTACTTC.

The genes are TRBV20-1 and TRBJ2-7; D possibly corresponds to TRBD1 (5 bases). Germline lookup yields CDR1 DFQATT and CDR2 SNEGSKA (reference sequence). The V end lost 7 bases, the J end lost 4 bases, and 20 bases lay between the germline ends. This CDR3 region has 14 residues. CDR3 sequence: CSGRGTTNAYEQYF. The CDR3 nucleotides are TGCAGTGGTAGGGGCACCACAAACGCTTACGAGCAGTACTTC.

This clonotype came up a few times. The rearrangement uses TRBV7-9 and TRBJ1-1, with unresolved D. Germline assignment: CDR1 SEHNR and CDR2 FQNEAQ (reference sequence). Trimming took off 4 bases at V and 1 base at J, with 10 bases between the two ends. This CDR3 region has 14 residues. The CDR3 loop reads CASSSYPGNTEAFF. Here the CDR3 DNA reads TGTGCCAGCAGCTCGTATCCCGGGAACACTGAAGCTTTCTTT. Variable domain in full (rest from reference TRBV7-9 and TRBJ1-1): DTGVSQNPRHKITKRGQNVTFRCDPISEHNRLYWYRQTLGQGPEFLTYFQNEAQLEKSRLLSDRFSAERPKGSFSTLEIQRTEQGDSAMYLCASSSYPGNTEAFFGQGTRLTVV.

This clonotype has only a few counts. V usage is TRBV11-1 and J usage is TRBJ2-4; TRBD1 agrees at 7 bases. CDR3 length: 15 residues. Germline values: CDR1 SGHAT, CDR2 FQDESV (reference sequence). Trimming at V came to 3 bases and at J to 1 base, leaving 3 bases not matched to a gene. The CDR3 region is CASSLGTAAKNIQYF. CDR3 nucleotide sequence: TGTGCCAGCAGCTTGGGGACAGCGGCCAAAAACATTCAGTACTTC.